This T cell receptor beta chain was recorded in a study of identifying expanded T cells in peripheral blood. Study-level results: Across healthy donors, higher total template counts meant significantly greater roughly two-week count variance. Differentially abundant clones: about 1.3 between replicates, just under 17 at 2 to 3 weeks, approximately 19 at four.

Germline-derived CDR1 and CDR2 are SGHRS and YFSETQ. The CDR3 length is 14 residues. V was clipped by 2 bases and J by 6 bases, with 12 bases between them. Healthy donors had no documented immune events, such as infections, while sampled. Data came from immunoSEQ multiplex PCR; TCRdb stores just in-frame clones and leaves some out. The sample shows more than 50,000 clones, about four fifths of them seen only once. Concerning this clone: The antigen remains undetermined.

The rearrangement joins TRBV5-1 to TRBJ2-1; D could derive from TRBD1 or TRBD2 (6 bases each). The origin of this receptor is a person between 18 and 75 years old in good health. Sequencing was performed on blood. The CDR3 spells CASSFGGWSNEQFF. CDR3 nucleotide sequence: TGCGCCAGCAGCTTCGGGGGCTGGAGCAATGAGCAGTTCTTC.